The clone carrying this T cell receptor beta chain has just a few counts. Germline V lookup: CDR1 DFQATT, CDR2 SNEGSKA (reference sequence). The ends were cut back, 5 bases at V and 4 bases at J, with 14 bases in the middle. The CDR3 consists of 13 residues. This record comes from a study of CD8 T cells in ankylosing spondylitis. Library preparation for TCR beta used quantitative 5'-RACE with molecular barcodes. TCRdb reprocessed the 5' RACE reads with MiXCR, giving one entry per CDR3 protein. The sample records 200,000 to 250,000 distinct CDR3 sequences, 32% being singletons. This clonotype originated in a male donor with ankylosing spondylitis or in good health (not recorded which). The sample comprised blood, either unsorted or a sorted T cell fraction (not recorded which). The chain combines TRBV20-1 with TRBJ2-5, with D perhaps matching TRBD1 (5 bases). CDR3: CSAPKWGAETQYF. The DNA of the CDR3 is TGCAGTGCTCCTAAATGGGGCGCAGAGACCCAGTACTTC.